This T cell receptor beta chain was found in a study of Graves' ophthalmopathy and Graves' hyperthyroidism. In its sample, this clonotype was seen many times. The CDR3 extends over 15 amino acids. Germline lookup yields CDR1 SGHAT and CDR2 FQNNGV. J lost 1 base, V lost 3 bases, and 0 bases had no gene match. Researchers took RNA transcripts and amplified TCR beta CDR3 regions from them. The first round was an RT-PCR with HTBI primers, and the second round was a multiplex PCR. TCRdb reanalysed the multiplex PCR reads using MiXCR and keeps one entry per CDR3 protein. The sample has hundreds of thousands of distinct CDR3 sequences, about a fifth seen once. The study excluded patients with other autoimmune diseases, uncontrolled infections, pregnancy or lactation.

Source material: peripheral blood. The chain joins TRBV11-2 to TRBJ2-2; 9 bases agree with TRBD2. This sequence was found in a woman aged 18-35 years with stable Graves' hyperthyroidism. Some clones in this sample may be carry-over from other donors' samples. The CDR3 reads CASSLTSGNTGELFF. CDR3 coding DNA: TGTGCCAGCAGCTTGACTAGCGGGAACACCGGGGAGCTGTTTTTT.